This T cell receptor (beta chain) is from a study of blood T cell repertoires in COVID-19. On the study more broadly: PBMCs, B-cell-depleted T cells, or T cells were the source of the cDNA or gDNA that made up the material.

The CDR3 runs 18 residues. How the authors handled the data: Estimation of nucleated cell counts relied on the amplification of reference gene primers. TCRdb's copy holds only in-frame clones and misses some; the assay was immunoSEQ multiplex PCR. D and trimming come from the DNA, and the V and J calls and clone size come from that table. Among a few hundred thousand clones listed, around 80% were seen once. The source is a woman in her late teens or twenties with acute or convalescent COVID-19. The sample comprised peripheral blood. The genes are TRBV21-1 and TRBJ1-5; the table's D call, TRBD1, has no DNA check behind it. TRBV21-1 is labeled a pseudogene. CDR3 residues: CASSTGTGRLYSNQPQHF. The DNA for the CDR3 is TGTGCCAGCAGCACCGGGACAGGGCGCTTATATAGCAATCAGCCCCAGCATTTT.